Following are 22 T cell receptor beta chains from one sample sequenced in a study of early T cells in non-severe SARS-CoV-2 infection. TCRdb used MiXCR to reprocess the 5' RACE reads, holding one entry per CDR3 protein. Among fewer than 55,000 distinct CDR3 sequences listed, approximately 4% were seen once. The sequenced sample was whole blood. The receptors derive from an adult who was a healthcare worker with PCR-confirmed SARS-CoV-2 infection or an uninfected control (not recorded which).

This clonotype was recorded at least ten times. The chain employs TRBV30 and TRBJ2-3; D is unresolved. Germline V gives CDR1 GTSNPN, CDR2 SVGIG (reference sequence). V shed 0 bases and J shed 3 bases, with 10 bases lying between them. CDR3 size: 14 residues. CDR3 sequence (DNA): TGTGCCTGGAGTGTACCGGTGAGGACAGATACGCAGTATTTT. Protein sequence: CAWSVPVRTDTQYF.

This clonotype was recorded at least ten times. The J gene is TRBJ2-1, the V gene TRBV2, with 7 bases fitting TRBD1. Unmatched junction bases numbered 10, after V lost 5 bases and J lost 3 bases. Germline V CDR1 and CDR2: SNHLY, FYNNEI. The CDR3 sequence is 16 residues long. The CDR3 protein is CASSPTGVGYYNEQFF. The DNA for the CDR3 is TGTGCCAGCAGTCCCACAGGGGTGGGGTACTACAATGAGCAGTTCTTC. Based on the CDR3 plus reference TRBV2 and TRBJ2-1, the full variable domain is EPEVTQTPSHQVTQMGQEVILRCVPISNHLYFYWYRQILGQKVEFLVSFYNNEISEKSEIFDDQFSVERPDGSNFTLKIRSTKLEDSAMYFCASSPTGVGYYNEQFFGPGTRLTVL.

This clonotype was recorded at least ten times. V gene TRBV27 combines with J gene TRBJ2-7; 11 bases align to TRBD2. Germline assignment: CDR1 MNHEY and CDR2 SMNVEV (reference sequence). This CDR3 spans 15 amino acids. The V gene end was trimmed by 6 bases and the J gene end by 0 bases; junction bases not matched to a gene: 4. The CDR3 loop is CASRGTSGNSYEQYF. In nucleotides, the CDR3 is TGTGCCAGCAGAGGGACTAGCGGAAACTCCTACGAGCAGTACTTC.

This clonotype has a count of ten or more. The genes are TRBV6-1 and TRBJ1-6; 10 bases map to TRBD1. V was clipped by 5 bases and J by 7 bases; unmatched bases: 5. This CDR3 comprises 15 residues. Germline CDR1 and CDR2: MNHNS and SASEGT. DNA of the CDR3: TGTGCCAGCAGTCCGGGACAGGGGCTCAATTCACCCCTCCACTTT. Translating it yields CASSPGQGLNSPLHF.

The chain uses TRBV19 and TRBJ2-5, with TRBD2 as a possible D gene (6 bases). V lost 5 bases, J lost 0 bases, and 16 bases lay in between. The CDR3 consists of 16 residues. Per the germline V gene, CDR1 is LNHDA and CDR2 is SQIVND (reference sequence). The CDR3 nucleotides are TGTGCCAGTAGTCCCAAAGGCGGGGTTTACCAAGAGACCCAGTACTTC. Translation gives CASSPKGGVYQETQYF.

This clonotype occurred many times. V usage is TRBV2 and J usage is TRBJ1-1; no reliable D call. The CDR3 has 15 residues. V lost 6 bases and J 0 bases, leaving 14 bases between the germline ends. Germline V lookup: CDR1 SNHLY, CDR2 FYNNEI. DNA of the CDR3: TGTGCCAGCAGCCCCAAGAGCCTTATGAACACTGAAGCTTTCTTT. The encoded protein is CASSPKSLMNTEAFF.

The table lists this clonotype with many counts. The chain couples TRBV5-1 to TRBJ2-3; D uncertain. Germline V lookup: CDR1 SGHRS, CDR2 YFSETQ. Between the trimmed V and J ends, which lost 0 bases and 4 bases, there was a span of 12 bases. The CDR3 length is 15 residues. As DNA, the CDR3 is TGCGCCAGCAGCTTGGAGGGCCATAGGCCAGATACGCAGTATTTT. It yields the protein CASSLEGHRPDTQYF.

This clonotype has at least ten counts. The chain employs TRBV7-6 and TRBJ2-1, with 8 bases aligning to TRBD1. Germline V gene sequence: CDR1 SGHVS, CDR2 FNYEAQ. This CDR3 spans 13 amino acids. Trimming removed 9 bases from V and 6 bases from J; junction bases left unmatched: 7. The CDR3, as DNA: TGTGCCAGTTCCCGGGACAGGACCAATGAGCAGTTCTTC. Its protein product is CASSRDRTNEQFF.

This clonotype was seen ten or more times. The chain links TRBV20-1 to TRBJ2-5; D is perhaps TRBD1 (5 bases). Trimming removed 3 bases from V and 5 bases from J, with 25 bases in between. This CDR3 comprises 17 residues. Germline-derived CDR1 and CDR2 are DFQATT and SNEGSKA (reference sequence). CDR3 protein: CSASSRHKGQTGETQYF. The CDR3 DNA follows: TGCAGTGCTAGTTCCCGTCATAAGGGGCAAACTGGGGAGACCCAGTACTTC.

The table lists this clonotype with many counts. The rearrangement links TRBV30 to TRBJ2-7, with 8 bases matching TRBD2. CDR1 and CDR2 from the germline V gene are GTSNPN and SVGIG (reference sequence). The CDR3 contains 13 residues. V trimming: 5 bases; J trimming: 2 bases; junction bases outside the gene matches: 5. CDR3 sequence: CAWESGGTYEQYF. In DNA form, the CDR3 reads TGTGCCTGGGAGAGCGGGGGAACCTACGAGCAGTACTTC.

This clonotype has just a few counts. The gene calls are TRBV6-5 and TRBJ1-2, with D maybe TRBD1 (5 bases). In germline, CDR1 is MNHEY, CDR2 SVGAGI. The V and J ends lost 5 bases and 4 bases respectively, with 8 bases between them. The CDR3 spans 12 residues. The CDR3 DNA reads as TGTGCCAGCAGTAACCAGGGCTATGGCTACACCTTC. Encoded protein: CASSNQGYGYTF.

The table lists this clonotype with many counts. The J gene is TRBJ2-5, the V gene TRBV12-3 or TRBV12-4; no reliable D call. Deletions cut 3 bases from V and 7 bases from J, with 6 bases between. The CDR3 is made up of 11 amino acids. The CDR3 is CASSFGGTQYF. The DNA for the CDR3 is TGTGCCAGCAGTTTCGGCGGGACCCAGTACTTC.

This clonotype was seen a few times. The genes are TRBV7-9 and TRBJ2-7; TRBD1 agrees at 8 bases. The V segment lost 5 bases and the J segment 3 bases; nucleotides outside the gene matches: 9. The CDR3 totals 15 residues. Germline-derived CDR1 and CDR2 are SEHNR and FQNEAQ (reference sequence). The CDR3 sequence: CASSPGQGKSYEQYF. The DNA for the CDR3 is TGTGCCAGCAGCCCAGGACAGGGAAAAAGCTACGAGCAGTACTTC.

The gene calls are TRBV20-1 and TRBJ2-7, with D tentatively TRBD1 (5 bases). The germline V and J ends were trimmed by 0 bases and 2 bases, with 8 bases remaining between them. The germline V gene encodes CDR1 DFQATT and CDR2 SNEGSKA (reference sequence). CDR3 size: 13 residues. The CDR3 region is CSARDTGTYEQYF. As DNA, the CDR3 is TGCAGTGCTAGAGATACAGGCACCTACGAGCAGTACTTC.

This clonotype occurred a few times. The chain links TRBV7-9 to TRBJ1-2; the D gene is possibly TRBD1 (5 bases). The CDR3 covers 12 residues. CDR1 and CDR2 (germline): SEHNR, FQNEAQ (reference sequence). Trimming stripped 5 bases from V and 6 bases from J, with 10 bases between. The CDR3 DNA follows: TGTGCCAGCAGCCAACCGGACAATGGCTACACCTTC. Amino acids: CASSQPDNGYTF.

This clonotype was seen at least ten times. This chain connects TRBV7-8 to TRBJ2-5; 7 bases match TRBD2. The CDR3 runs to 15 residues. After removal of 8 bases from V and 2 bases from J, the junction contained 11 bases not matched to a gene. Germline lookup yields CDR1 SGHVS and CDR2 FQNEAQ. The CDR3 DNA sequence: TGTGCCAGCCGCCGGTTTATGGGGGGGCAAGAGACCCAGTACTTC. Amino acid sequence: CASRRFMGGQETQYF.

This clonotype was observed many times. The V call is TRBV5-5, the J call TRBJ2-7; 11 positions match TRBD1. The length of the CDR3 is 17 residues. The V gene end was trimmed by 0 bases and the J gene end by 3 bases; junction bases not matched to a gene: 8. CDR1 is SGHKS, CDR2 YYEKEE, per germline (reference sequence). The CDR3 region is CASSLAGRTGGIYEQYF. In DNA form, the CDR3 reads TGTGCCAGCAGCTTGGCCGGACGGACAGGGGGCATCTACGAGCAGTACTTC.

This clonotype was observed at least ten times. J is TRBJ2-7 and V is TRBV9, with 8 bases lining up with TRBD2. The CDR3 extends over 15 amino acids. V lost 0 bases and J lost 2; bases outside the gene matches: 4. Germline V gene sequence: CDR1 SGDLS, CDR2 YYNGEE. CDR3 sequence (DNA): TGTGCCAGCAGCGTAGCAACGGGGGGGCCCTACGAGCAGTACTTC. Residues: CASSVATGGPYEQYF.

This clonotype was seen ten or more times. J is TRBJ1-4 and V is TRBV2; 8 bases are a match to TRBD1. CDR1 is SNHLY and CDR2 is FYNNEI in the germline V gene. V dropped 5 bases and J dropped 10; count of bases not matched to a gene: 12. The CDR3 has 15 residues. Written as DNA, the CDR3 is TGTGCCAGCAGTACCGTCGACAGGGGCGAAGGAAAACTGTTTTTT. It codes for CASSTVDRGEGKLFF.

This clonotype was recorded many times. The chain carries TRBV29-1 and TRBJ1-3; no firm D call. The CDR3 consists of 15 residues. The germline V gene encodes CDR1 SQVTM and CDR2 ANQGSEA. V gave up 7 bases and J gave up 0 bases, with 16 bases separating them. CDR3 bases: TGCAGCGCTGGCGAAAGCCTCTACTCTGGAAACACCATATATTTT. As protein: CSAGESLYSGNTIYF.

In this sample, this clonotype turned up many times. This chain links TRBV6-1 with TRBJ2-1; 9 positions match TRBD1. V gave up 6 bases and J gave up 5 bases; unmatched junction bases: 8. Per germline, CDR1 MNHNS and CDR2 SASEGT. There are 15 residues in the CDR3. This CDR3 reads CASRAGTGNNNEQFF. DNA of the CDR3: TGTGCCAGCAGGGCCGGGACAGGGAATAACAATGAGCAGTTCTTC.

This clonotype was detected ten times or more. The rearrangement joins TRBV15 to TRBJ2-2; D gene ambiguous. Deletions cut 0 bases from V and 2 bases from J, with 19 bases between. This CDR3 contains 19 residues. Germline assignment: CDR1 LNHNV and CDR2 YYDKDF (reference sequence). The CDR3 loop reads CATSRDGIWRKINTGELFF. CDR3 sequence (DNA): TGTGCCACCAGCAGAGATGGTATTTGGAGAAAAATTAACACCGGGGAGCTGTTTTTT.